This passage covers 10 T cell receptor beta chains from one sample sequenced in a study of shared clonotypes between healthy human individuals. Measured with immunoSEQ multiplex PCR; TCRdb has only the in-frame clones, and not every one. This table has 300,000 to 400,000 clones, around 67% appearing once. The sample comprised memory CD4+ T cells sorted from blood. The subset was: CD45RA-negative fraction. The source is a man aged 30 to 39 in good health.

This clone was recorded a few times. The same CDR3 can be traced to other DNA sequences in this sample. The V gene is TRBV11-2, the J gene TRBJ2-4; no clear D gene. This CDR3 has 14 amino acids. Germline-derived CDR1 and CDR2 are SGHAT and FQNNGV. Trimming left V 4 bases short and J 0 bases short, with 7 bases between. CDR3 nucleotides: TGTGCCAGCAGCTCCCGCCTAGCCAAAAACATTCAGTACTTC. Translated: CASSSRLAKNIQYF.

This clone was detected only once. The rearrangement links TRBV7-2 to TRBJ2-7; the D is unclear. Germline V gene data show CDR1 as SGHTA and CDR2 as FQGNSA. The V end lost 5 bases, the J end lost 7 bases, and 12 bases lay between the germline ends. The CDR3 covers 12 residues. The CDR3 DNA reads TGTGCCAGCAGCCACCCTCAAGGAGAGCAGTACTTC. Amino acids: CASSHPQGEQYF.

In its sample, this clone was seen a few times. The chain links TRBV29-1 to TRBJ2-7; perhaps TRBD1 as D (6 bases). Germline V CDR1 and CDR2: SQVTM, ANQGSEA. V dropped 7 bases and J dropped 7 bases, with 26 bases sitting between them. The CDR3 length is 15 residues. The CDR3 DNA follows: TGCAGCGCAGCGAGCGCAGGGGCCCAAGCTAGGGAGCAGTACTTC. Translated: CSAASAGAQAREQYF.

The CDR3 sequence is CASSLQTGTDTQYF. The CDR3 DNA reads as TGTGCCAGCAGTTTACAGACAGGCACAGATACGCAGTATTTT. The chain recombines TRBV6-5 with TRBJ2-3, with a possible D match to TRBD1 (5 bases). The germline V and J ends were trimmed by 4 bases and 1 base, with 9 bases remaining between them. CDR1 and CDR2 (germline): MNHEY, SVGAGI. The CDR3 spans 14 residues.

This clone was picked up a small number of times. The chain links TRBV11-2 to TRBJ2-1; D unresolved. Trimming removed 7 bases at V and 4 bases at J, with 11 bases between. There are 13 residues in the CDR3. In germline, CDR1 is SGHAT, CDR2 FQNNGV. The CDR3, as DNA: TGTGCCAGCACCCTTAGTCTATACAATGAGCAGTTCTTC. Protein product: CASTLSLYNEQFF.

This clone was seen only a few times. The CDR3 reads CASEFGGSLEQYF. CDR3 nucleotides: TGTGCCAGCGAGTTTGGGGGGTCCCTCGAGCAGTACTTC. The rearrangement links TRBV2 to TRBJ2-7; perhaps TRBD2 as D (6 bases). Trimming stripped 8 bases from V and 6 bases from J, with 17 bases between. The CDR3 totals 13 residues. CDR1 SNHLY and CDR2 FYNNEI come from the germline V gene.

V usage is TRBV4-3 and J usage is TRBJ2-1, with 8 bases aligning to TRBD2. Germline values: CDR1 LGHNA, CDR2 YSLEER. V was clipped by 1 base and J by 4 bases; unmatched bases: 9. The CDR3 length is 17 residues. CDR3 amino acids: CASSQGFAGGGYNEQFF. Written as DNA, the CDR3 is TGCGCCAGCAGCCAAGGGTTCGCGGGAGGTGGGTACAATGAGCAGTTCTTC.

The V gene is TRBV19, the J gene TRBJ2-7, with TRBD2 identical over 16 bases. The J segment lost 4 bases and the V segment lost 8 bases, leaving 11 bases of the junction unmatched. The germline V gene has CDR1 LNHDA and CDR2 SQIVND (reference sequence). The CDR3 sequence is 17 residues long. CDR3 sequence reads: CASSPGLAGGPEYEQYF. Here the CDR3 DNA reads TGTGCCAGTTCACCGGGACTAGCGGGAGGGCCGGAATACGAGCAGTACTTC.

This clone was recorded once. The chain is built from TRBV28 and TRBJ2-1; 10 positions agree with TRBD2. Germline CDR1 is MDHEN and CDR2 is SYDVKM. The CDR3 has 16 amino acids. The V gene end was trimmed by 7 bases and the J gene end by 10 bases; junction bases not matched to a gene: 16. CDR3 region: CASTRASGVAGGEQFF. The DNA of the CDR3 is TGTGCCAGCACTCGGGCATCCGGGGTAGCGGGAGGCGAGCAGTTCTTC.

The rearrangement joins TRBV10-1 to TRBJ2-5; 7 bases line up with TRBD2. The CDR3 totals 14 residues. The trim removed 3 bases at V and 4 bases at J, leaving 5 bases unmatched. CDR1 is WNHNN, CDR2 SYGVQD, per germline (reference sequence). The CDR3 DNA sequence: TGCGCCAGCAGTGACGGGGGGACGGGAGAGACCCAGTACTTC. This translates into CASSDGGTGETQYF.